A single sample gave rise to the 28 T cell receptor beta chains below, sequenced in a study of blood T cells in healthy people across ages. A second PCR, run for about 7 to 11 cycles, used a sample-barcoded 5' primer plus a J-beta primer mix. TCRdb passed the 5' RACE reads through MiXCR, listing each CDR3 protein once. The sample yields fewer than 950,000 distinct CDR3 sequences, around 36% seen once. The sample consisted of blood. The source is a man aged 18 to 30 in good health.

The chain uses TRBV14 and TRBJ2-6; no definite D call. V was pared by 5 bases and J by 2 bases, with 7 bases between. The CDR3 loop spans 14 amino acids. CDR1 and CDR2 from the germline V gene are SGHDN and FVKESK. The CDR3 spells CASSKGTGANVLTF. In nucleotides, the CDR3 is TGTGCCAGCAGCAAGGGTACTGGGGCCAACGTCCTGACTTTC.

The table lists this clonotype with a few counts. The J gene is TRBJ2-1, the V gene TRBV11-2; D not resolved. The V end was cut by 6 bases, the J end by 6 bases, with 15 bases between. CDR1 is SGHAT, CDR2 FQNNGV, per germline. This CDR3 is built from 14 residues. DNA of the CDR3: TGTGCCAGCAGTTCTCTTAAGTCCCTCAATGAGCAGTTCTTC. Its protein product is CASSSLKSLNEQFF. The entire variable domain, with the rest obtained from reference TRBV11-2 and TRBJ2-1, is as follows: EAGVAQSPRYKIIEKRQSVAFWCNPISGHATLYWYQQILGQGPKLLIQFQNNGVVDDSQLPKDRFSAERLKGVDSTLKIQPAKLEDSAVYLCASSSLKSLNEQFFGPGTRLTVL.

This chain uses TRBV6-5 with TRBJ1-1; D not resolved. There are 14 residues in the CDR3. The germline CDR1 and CDR2 sequences are MNHEY and SVGAGI. V was trimmed by 6 bases and J by 0 bases, leaving 11 bases between them. CDR3 protein: CASRLVGLNTEAFF. The DNA for the CDR3 is TGTGCCAGCAGGCTCGTAGGCCTGAACACTGAAGCTTTCTTT.

This clonotype showed up just once. The V and J genes are TRBV9 and TRBJ1-2; perhaps TRBD1 as D (5 bases). V was clipped by 4 bases and J by 3 bases, with 16 bases between them. The CDR3 loop spans 15 amino acids. CDR1 SGDLS and CDR2 YYNGEE come from the germline V gene. This chain's CDR3 is CASSPKREGYYGYTF. The CDR3 nucleotides are TGTGCCAGCAGCCCCAAGCGGGAGGGGTACTATGGCTACACCTTC.

This clonotype came up a few times. This chain joins TRBV4-3 and TRBJ2-1; 7 positions match TRBD2. The CDR3 covers 15 residues. Germline assignment: CDR1 LGHNA and CDR2 YSLEER. V lost 1 base, J lost 2 bases, and 2 bases stayed unmatched. CDR3 loop: CASSQGAGTYNEQFF. CDR3 nucleotide sequence: TGCGCCAGCAGCCAAGGAGCGGGGACCTACAATGAGCAGTTCTTC.

This clonotype showed up just once. The chain carries TRBV7-2 and TRBJ1-5; D may be TRBD1 (5 bases). The CDR3 totals 15 residues. V gave up 1 base and J gave up 3 bases, with 10 bases separating them. Germline assignment: CDR1 SGHTA and CDR2 FQGNSA. The CDR3 is CASSLGGGDNQPQHF. As DNA, the CDR3 is TGTGCCAGCAGCTTAGGGGGGGGAGACAATCAGCCCCAGCATTTT.

Concerning this clonotype itself: An end of the junction differs from the germline gene, which may be a read error. This CDR3 is CASSLAALAGGSNADAQYF. The CDR3 coding sequence is TGTGCCAGCAGTTTAGCTGCCCTAGCGGGGGGCTCCAACGCAGATGCGCAGTATTTT. The V call is TRBV12-3 or TRBV12-4, the J call TRBJ2-3, with TRBD2 matching 11 bases. The CDR3 length is 19 residues.

This clonotype was found many times. This chain uses TRBV28 with TRBJ1-2, with D possibly TRBD1 on 5 matching bases. The germline gives CDR1 MDHEN, CDR2 SYDVKM. V was cut by 11 bases and J by 3 bases, with 16 bases left in between. The CDR3 sequence is 13 residues long. The CDR3 loop is CAATGGLDYGYTF. Written as DNA, the CDR3 is TGTGCCGCAACGGGGGGTTTGGACTATGGCTACACCTTC.

In nucleotides, the CDR3 is TGCGCCAGCAGCCAAGGGGCCGGGACGGGCAATCAGCCCCAGCATTTT. Amino acids: CASSQGAGTGNQPQHF. The V and J genes are TRBV4-3 and TRBJ1-5; D may be TRBD1 (5 bases). Germline V gene sequence: CDR1 LGHNA, CDR2 YSLEER. Between the trimmed V and J ends, which lost 1 base and 2 bases, there was a span of 12 bases. The CDR3 is made up of 16 amino acids.

The V and J genes are TRBV27 and TRBJ1-5, with D perhaps TRBD1 (5 bases). Germline V CDR1 and CDR2: MNHEY, SMNVEV (reference sequence). V dropped 6 bases and J dropped 3 bases, with 15 bases sitting between them. The CDR3 runs to 15 residues. DNA for the CDR3: TGTGCCAGCAGCCTGGGGCGCGGACCCAATCAGCCCCAGCATTTT. Translated, it gives CASSLGRGPNQPQHF.

The chain recombines TRBV27 with TRBJ2-1; D may be TRBD1 (5 bases). The CDR3 runs 11 residues. The germline gives CDR1 MNHEY, CDR2 SMNVEV (reference sequence). The V and J ends lost 8 bases and 9 bases respectively, with 11 bases between them. The DNA of the CDR3 is TGTGCCAGCGGGGCATTTGGTGAGCAGTTCTTC. Its protein is CASGAFGEQFF.

The chain carries TRBV7-3 and TRBJ1-4, with a tentative D call TRBD1 (6 bases). This CDR3 has 15 amino acids. Germline V gives CDR1 SGHTA, CDR2 FQGTGA. The V and J ends lost 0 bases and 7 bases respectively, with 12 bases between them. The CDR3 DNA sequence: TGTGCCAGCAGCTTAACAGGGGGGTATGGTGAAAAACTGTTTTTT. It codes for CASSLTGGYGEKLFF.

This clonotype was observed a handful of times. V and J are TRBV6-5 and TRBJ2-3; the D gene is possibly TRBD2 (6 bases). CDR3 size: 13 residues. Trimming took 5 bases from V and 6 from J, leaving 12 bases between them. The germline V gene has CDR1 MNHEY and CDR2 SVGAGI. CDR3 nucleotide sequence: TGTGCCAGCAGTCGACTAGTGAGGGATACGCAGTATTTT. It encodes CASSRLVRDTQYF.

In this sample, this clonotype turned up a few times. The genes are TRBV12-3 or TRBV12-4 and TRBJ2-2, with 9 bases fitting TRBD1. The CDR3 runs to 15 residues. The junction had 3 bases not matched to a gene; V was cut back by 3 bases and J by 4 bases. The CDR3 DNA follows: TGTGCCAGCAGTTTGGGGACAGGGACCACCGGGGAGCTGTTTTTT. Its translation: CASSLGTGTTGELFF.

V is TRBV28 and J is TRBJ1-1; 7 bases align to TRBD1. Germline V gene lookup returns CDR1 MDHEN and CDR2 SYDVKM. The CDR3 covers 17 residues. Trimming removed 4 bases from V and 5 bases from J; junction bases left unmatched: 16. CDR3 in amino acids: CASSSPDGTAKGTEAFF. CDR3 bases: TGTGCCAGCAGTTCCCCCGACGGGACAGCAAAGGGGACTGAAGCTTTCTTT.

This chain uses TRBV5-1 with TRBJ2-4; 8 bases match TRBD1. Gene TRBJ2-7 matches the end of the DNA better, so the J call may be wrong. CDR3 length: 15 residues. Per the germline V gene, CDR1 is SGHRS and CDR2 is YFSETQ. CDR3 residues: CASSFRLDRGNEQYF. The CDR3, as DNA: TGCGCCAGCAGCTTCCGCCTCGACAGGGGTAACGAGCAGTACTTC.

DNA for the CDR3: TGTGCCAGCAGCCGGTCCGGTACCAACACTGGGGCCAACGTCCTGACTTTC. Its protein is CASSRSGTNTGANVLTF. V and J are TRBV4-2 and TRBJ2-6; D call uncertain. The germline gives CDR1 LGHNA, CDR2 YNFKEQ. Trimming removed 4 bases from V and 2 bases from J, with 15 bases in between. The CDR3 loop spans 17 amino acids.

J is TRBJ2-1 and V is TRBV6-5; D is possibly TRBD2 (6 bases). The CDR3 runs 15 residues. In germline, CDR1 is MNHEY, CDR2 SVGAGI. The ends were cut back, 2 bases at V and 3 bases at J, with 11 bases in the middle. DNA of the CDR3: TGTGCCAGCAGTTACGAGGCGGGATACTACAATGAGCAGTTCTTC. It yields the protein CASSYEAGYYNEQFF.

The chain carries TRBV10-3 and TRBJ2-1, with 7 bases aligning to TRBD2. Germline lookup yields CDR1 ENHRY and CDR2 SYGVKD. Germline trimming cut 4 bases from V and 3 bases from J; bases unmatched to any gene: 3. This CDR3 contains 14 residues. CDR3 amino acids: CAISAPGGYNEQFF. CDR3 DNA sequence: TGTGCCATCAGTGCTCCGGGGGGCTACAATGAGCAGTTCTTC.

CDR3 coding DNA: TGCGCCAGCAGCCTTCGCCGGGGAGGCACCGGGGAGCTGTTTTTT. Its protein product is CASSLRRGGTGELFF. The chain uses TRBV4-3 and TRBJ2-2; possible D gene TRBD2, 6 bases. Germline CDR1 is LGHNA and CDR2 is YSLEER. The CDR3 covers 15 residues. V was shortened by 4 bases and J by 4 bases, with 13 bases between the two germline ends.

The chain uses TRBV6-6 and TRBJ2-3; tentatively, D is TRBD2 (6 bases). The CDR3 is made up of 16 amino acids. V was shortened by 0 bases and J by 4 bases, with 14 bases between the two germline ends. Looked up from germline, CDR1 is MNHNY and CDR2 is SVGAGI (reference sequence). The CDR3 DNA reads as TGTGCCAGCAGTTACTCATCGGGGGAGCTTGCAGATACGCAGTATTTT. Residues: CASSYSSGELADTQYF.

The sample holds a few counts of this clonotype. J is TRBJ2-1 and V is TRBV6-5, with 7 bases fitting TRBD2. The CDR3 is 13 residues long. The germline gives CDR1 MNHEY, CDR2 SVGAGI. With V trimmed by 6 bases and J by 9 bases, 8 bases remained unmatched. This chain's CDR3 is CASRQGLTGEQFF. CDR3 in DNA: TGTGCCAGCAGGCAGGGACTAACGGGTGAGCAGTTCTTC.

This clonotype has ten or more counts. This chain links TRBV5-5 with TRBJ2-3; 10 nucleotides line up with TRBD2. The CDR3 is made up of 14 amino acids. Trimming cost V 6 bases and J 4 bases; bases outside gene matches: 5. Germline V gene sequence: CDR1 SGHKS, CDR2 YYEKEE (reference sequence). The CDR3 nucleotides are TGTGCCAGCAAAACTAGCGGGGTCTCAGATACGCAGTATTTT. Amino acids: CASKTSGVSDTQYF.

Note on this clonotype: The junction departs from the called germline gene at one end, perhaps through a read error. V gene TRBV4-2 combines with J gene TRBJ2-5, with 7 bases aligning to TRBD1. The CDR3 covers 16 residues. The germline V gene encodes CDR1 LGHNA and CDR2 YNFKEQ. CDR3: CAGSRATDRRPETQYF. The CDR3 DNA follows: TGTGCCGGCAGCCGCGCCACGGACAGGCGGCCTGAGACCCAGTACTTC.

This clonotype was seen more than once but under ten times. The genes are TRBV20-1 and TRBJ2-3, with 7 bases aligning to TRBD2. The germline CDR1 and CDR2 sequences are DFQATT and SNEGSKA (reference sequence). This CDR3 region has 16 residues. The V gene end was trimmed by 4 bases and the J gene end by 5 bases; junction bases not matched to a gene: 15. CDR3 nucleotides: TGCAGTGCTATTGTGCCTTTGGGGGGGTTTAGAGATACGCAGTATTTT. It encodes CSAIVPLGGFRDTQYF.

In regard to this clonotype: This may be a read error: a much more frequent sequence differs by one nucleotide. The chain links TRBV7-2 to TRBJ1-2; a possible D gene is TRBD1 (5 bases). The CDR3 length is 16 residues. CDR1 and CDR2 from the germline V gene are SGHTA and FQGNSA. V dropped 1 base and J dropped 7 bases, with 19 bases sitting between them. The DNA for the CDR3 is TGTGCCAGCAGCTTAGAGCCGCTGAGCAGGGCTTGTGGCTACACCTTC. Residues: CASSLEPLSRACGYTF.

The chain joins TRBV20-1 to TRBJ2-1; no firm D call. Trimming took 3 bases from V and 3 from J, leaving 15 bases between them. This CDR3 has 15 amino acids. Per the germline V gene, CDR1 is DFQATT and CDR2 is SNEGSKA (reference sequence). In nucleotides, the CDR3 is TGCAGTGCTAGGCCCTCGGGCGCAGACTACAATGAGCAGTTCTTC. Protein product: CSARPSGADYNEQFF.

This clonotype turned up a few times. The chain is built from TRBV6-5 and TRBJ2-3; D perhaps matches TRBD1 (5 bases). The CDR3 sequence is 13 residues long. The V end lost 0 bases, the J end lost 4 bases, and 5 bases lay between the germline ends. The germline V gene has CDR1 MNHEY and CDR2 SVGAGI. The CDR3 protein is CASSYSGPDTQYF. CDR3 sequence (DNA): TGTGCCAGCAGTTACTCGGGGCCAGATACGCAGTATTTT.